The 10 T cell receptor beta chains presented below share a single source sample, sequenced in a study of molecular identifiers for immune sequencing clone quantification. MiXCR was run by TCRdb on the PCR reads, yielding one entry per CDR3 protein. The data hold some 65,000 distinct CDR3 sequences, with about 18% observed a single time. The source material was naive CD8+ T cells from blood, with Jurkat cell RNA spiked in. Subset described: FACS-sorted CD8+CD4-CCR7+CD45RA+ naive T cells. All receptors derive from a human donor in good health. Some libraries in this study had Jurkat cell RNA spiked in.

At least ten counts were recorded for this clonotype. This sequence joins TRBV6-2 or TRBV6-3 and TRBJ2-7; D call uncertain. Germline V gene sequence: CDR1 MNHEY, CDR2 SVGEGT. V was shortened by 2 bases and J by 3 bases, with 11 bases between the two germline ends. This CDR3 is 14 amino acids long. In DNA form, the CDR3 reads TGTGCCAGCAGTTACCGGGCAGACTTCTACGAGCAGTACTTC. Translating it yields CASSYRADFYEQYF.

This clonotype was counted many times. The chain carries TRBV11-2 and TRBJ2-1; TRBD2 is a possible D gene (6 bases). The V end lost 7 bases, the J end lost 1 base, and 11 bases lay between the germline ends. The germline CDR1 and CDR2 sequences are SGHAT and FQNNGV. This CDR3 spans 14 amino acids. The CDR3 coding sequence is TGTGCCAGCAAGTTGGGGGGATCCTACAATGAGCAGTTCTTC. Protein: CASKLGGSYNEQFF. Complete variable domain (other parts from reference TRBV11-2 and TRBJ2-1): EAGVAQSPRYKIIEKRQSVAFWCNPISGHATLYWYQQILGQGPKLLIQFQNNGVVDDSQLPKDRFSAERLKGVDSTLKIQPAKLEDSAVYLCASKLGGSYNEQFFGPGTRLTVL.

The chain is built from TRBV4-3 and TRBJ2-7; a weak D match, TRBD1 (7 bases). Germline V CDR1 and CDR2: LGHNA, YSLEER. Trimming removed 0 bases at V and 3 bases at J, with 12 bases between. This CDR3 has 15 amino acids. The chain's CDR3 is CASSQDAGQLYEQYF. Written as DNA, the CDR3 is TGCGCCAGCAGCCAAGACGCGGGACAGCTCTACGAGCAGTACTTC.

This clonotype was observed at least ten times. Written as DNA, the CDR3 is TGTGCCAGCAGTTTATCACAGGCCTGGAACACTGAAGCTTTCTTT. Translating it yields CASSLSQAWNTEAFF. The chain links TRBV27 to TRBJ1-1, with a possible D match to TRBD1 (5 bases). The CDR3 spans 15 residues. V lost 0 bases to trimming and J lost 1 base, with 9 bases between them. The germline V gene has CDR1 MNHEY and CDR2 SMNVEV (reference sequence).

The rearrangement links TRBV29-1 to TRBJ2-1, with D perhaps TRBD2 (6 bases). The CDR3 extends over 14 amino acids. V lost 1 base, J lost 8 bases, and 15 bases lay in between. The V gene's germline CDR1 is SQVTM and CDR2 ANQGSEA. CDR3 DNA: TGCAGCGTTGAAGGTGGGGACTTAGCCGATGAGCAGTTCTTC. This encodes CSVEGGDLADEQFF.

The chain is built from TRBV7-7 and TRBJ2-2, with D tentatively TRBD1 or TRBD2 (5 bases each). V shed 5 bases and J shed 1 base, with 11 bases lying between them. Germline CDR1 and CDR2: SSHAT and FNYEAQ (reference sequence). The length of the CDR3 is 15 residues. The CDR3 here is CASSLGTGNTGELFF. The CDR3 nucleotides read TGTGCCAGCAGCCTCGGGACCGGGAACACCGGGGAGCTGTTTTTT. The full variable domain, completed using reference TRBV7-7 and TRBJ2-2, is GAGVSQSPRYKVTKRGQDVTLRCDPISSHATLYWYQQALGQGPEFLTYFNYEAQPDKSGLPSDRFSAERPEGSISTLTIQRTEQRDSAMYRCASSLGTGNTGELFFGEGSRLTVL.

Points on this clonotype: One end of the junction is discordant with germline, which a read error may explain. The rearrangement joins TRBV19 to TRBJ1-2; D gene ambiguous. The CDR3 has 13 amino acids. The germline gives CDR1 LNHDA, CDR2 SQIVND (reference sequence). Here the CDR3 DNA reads TGTGCCGGTAGTCCGGGCCCCACCTATGGCTACACCTTC. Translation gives CAGSPGPTYGYTF.

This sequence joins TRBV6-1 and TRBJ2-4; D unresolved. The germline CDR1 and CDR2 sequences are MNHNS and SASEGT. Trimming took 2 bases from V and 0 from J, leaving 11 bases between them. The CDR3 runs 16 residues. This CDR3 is CASSESTALAKNIQYF. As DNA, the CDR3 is TGTGCCAGCAGTGAAAGCACGGCTCTAGCCAAAAACATTCAGTACTTC.

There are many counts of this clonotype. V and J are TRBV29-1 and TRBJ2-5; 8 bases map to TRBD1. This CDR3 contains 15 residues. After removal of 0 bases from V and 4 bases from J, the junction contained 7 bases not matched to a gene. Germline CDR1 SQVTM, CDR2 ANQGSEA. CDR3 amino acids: CSVEDSPGGRETQYF. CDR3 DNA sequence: TGCAGCGTTGAAGATTCACCAGGGGGCAGAGAGACCCAGTACTTC.

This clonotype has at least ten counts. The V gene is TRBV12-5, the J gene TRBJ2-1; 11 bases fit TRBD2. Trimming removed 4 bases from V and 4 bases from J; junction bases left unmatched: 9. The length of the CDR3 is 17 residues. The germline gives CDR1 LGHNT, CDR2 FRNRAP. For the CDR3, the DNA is TGTGCTAGTGGTTCAACCTCACTAGCGGGAGTTTACAATGAGCAGTTCTTC. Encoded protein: CASGSTSLAGVYNEQFF.